This TCR beta chain was observed in a study of T cell repertoires in cytomegalovirus infection. Whole-study context: It was the public TCR beta signatures that indicated both CMV infection and matching HLA type. Overall study findings and caveats: CMV-specific TCR beta clonotypes restricted by HLA-C were the ones dominating the ex vivo response. Identification of carriers of CMV plus the relevant HLA was performed using cumulative public TCR beta family frequency.

V shed 0 bases and J shed 3 bases, with 15 bases lying between them. The CDR3 is made up of 16 amino acids. The germline V gene has CDR1 MNHEY and CDR2 SVGAGI. This clonotype has a handful of counts. Its matching antigen is unknown. Each CDR3 protein gets one entry after TCRdb re-called the reads with MiXCR. The table records around 710,000 distinct CDR3 sequences, roughly 28% of them present only once. This chain joins TRBV6-5 and TRBJ2-7, with D possibly matching TRBD1 (6 bases). The TCR comes from a human donor in good health (CMV status not recorded). Some clones in this sample may be carry-over from other donors' samples. The sample in question was cultured CD8+ T cells from PBMCs, obtained from culture after CMV antigen stimulation. The CDR3 loop reads CASSYSSSHRVYEQYV. CDR3 sequence (DNA): TGTGCCAGCAGTTACTCGTCCTCTCACAGGGTCTACGAGCAGTACGTC.